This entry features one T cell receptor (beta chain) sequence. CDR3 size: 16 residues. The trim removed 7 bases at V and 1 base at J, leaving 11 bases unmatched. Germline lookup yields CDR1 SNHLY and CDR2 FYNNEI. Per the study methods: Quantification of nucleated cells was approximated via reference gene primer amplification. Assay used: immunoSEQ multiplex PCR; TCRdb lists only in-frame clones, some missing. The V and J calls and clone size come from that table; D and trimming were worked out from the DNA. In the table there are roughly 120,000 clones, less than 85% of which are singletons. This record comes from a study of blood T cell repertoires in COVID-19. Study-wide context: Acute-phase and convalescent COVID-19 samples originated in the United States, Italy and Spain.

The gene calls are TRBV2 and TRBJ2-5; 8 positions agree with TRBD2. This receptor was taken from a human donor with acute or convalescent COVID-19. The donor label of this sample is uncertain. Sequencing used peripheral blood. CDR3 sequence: CASTIGRGAVQETQYF. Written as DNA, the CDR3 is TGTGCCAGCACCATCGGGCGGGGGGCCGTCCAAGAGACCCAGTACTTC.